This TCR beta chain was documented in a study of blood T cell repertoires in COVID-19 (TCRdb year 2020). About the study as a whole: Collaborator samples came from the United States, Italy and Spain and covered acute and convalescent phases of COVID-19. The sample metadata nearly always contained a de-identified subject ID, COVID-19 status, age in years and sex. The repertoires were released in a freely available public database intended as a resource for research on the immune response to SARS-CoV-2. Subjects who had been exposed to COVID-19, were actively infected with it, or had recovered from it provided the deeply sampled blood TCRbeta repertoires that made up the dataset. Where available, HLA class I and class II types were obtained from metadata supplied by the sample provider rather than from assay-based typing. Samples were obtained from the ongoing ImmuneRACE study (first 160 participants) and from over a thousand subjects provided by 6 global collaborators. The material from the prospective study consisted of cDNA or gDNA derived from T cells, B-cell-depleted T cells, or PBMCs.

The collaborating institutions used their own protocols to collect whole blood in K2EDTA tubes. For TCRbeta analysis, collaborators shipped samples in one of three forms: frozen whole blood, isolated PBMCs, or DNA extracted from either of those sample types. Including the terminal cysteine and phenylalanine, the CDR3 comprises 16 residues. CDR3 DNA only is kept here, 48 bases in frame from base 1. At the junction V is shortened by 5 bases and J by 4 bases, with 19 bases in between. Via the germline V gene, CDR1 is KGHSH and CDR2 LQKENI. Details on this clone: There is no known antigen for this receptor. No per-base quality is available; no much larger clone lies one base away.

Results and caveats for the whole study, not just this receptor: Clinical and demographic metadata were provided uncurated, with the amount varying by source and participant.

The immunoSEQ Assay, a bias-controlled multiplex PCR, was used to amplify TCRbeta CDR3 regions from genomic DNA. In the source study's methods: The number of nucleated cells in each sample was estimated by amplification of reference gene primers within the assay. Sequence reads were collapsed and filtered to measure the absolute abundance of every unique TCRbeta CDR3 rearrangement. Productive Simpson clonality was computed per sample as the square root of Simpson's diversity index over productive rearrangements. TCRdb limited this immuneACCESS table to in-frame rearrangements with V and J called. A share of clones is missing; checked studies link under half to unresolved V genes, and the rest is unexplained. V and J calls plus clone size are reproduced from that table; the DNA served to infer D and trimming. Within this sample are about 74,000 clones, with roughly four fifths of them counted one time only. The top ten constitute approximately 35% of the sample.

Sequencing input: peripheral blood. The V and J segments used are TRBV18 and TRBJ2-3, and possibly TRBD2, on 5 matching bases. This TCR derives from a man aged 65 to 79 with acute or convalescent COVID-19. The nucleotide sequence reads TGTGCCAGCTCAGTGAGTGTGGCGGGTCAGGCAGATACGCAGTATTTT. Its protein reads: CASSVSVAGQADTQYF.